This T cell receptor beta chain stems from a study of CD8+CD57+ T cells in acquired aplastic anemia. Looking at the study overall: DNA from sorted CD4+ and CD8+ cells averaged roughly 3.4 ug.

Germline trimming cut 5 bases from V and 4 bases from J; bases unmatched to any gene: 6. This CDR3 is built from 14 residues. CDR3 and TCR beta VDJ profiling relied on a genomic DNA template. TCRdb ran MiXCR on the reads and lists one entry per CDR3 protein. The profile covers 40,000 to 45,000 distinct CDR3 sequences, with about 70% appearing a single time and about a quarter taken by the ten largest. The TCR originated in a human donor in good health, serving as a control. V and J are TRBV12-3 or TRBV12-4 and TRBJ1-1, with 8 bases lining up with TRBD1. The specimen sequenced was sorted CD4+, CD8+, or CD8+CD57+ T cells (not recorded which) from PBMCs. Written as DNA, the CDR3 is TGTGCCAGCAGTCCCTCAGACAGGGGCACTGAAGCTTTCTTT. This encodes CASSPSDRGTEAFF.